The 14 T cell receptor beta chains below all came from one sample that was sequenced in a study of blood T cells in healthy people across ages. PCR was performed a second time for about 7 to 12 cycles using a sample-barcoded 5' primer and a J-beta primer mix. TCRdb used MiXCR to reprocess the 5' RACE reads, holding one entry per CDR3 protein. The sample gives about 800,000 distinct CDR3 sequences, 46% of which show up once; 15% to 20% is in the top ten. Sample: blood. These receptors all come from a man older than 75 in good health.

The chain joins TRBV7-8 to TRBJ2-7; a weak D match, TRBD2 (5 bases). V was shortened by 6 bases and J by 3 bases, with 12 bases between the two germline ends. This CDR3 has 13 residues. Germline lookup yields CDR1 SGHVS and CDR2 FQNEAQ. CDR3 bases: TGTGCCAGCAGGGAGGACGGGTACTACGAGCAGTACTTC. Encoded protein: CASREDGYYEQYF. The whole variable domain, remainder taken from reference TRBV7-8 and TRBJ2-7, is GAGVSQSPRYKVAKRGQDVALRCDPISGHVSLFWYQQALGQGPEFLTYFQNEAQLDKSGLPSDRFFAERPEGSVSTLKIQRTQQEDSAVYLCASREDGYYEQYFGPGTRLTVT.

The V and J genes are TRBV29-1 and TRBJ1-6; D uncertain. The CDR3 totals 13 residues. The V gene lost 7 bases and the J gene lost 8 bases, with 15 bases spanning the gap. Germline assignment: CDR1 SQVTM and CDR2 ANQGSEA. Here the CDR3 DNA reads TGCAGCGCTTCTGGCCGGGAGGATTCACCCCTCCACTTT. Translated, it gives CSASGREDSPLHF.

The rearrangement uses TRBV14 and TRBJ2-5; tentative D call: TRBD2 (5 bases). The CDR3 totals 14 residues. Trimming removed 4 bases from V and 11 bases from J, with 20 bases in between. Germline V CDR1 and CDR2: SGHDN, FVKESK. CDR3 nucleotide sequence: TGTGCCAGCAGCCCTGTAGGTCCGAGGGAAGAGCAGTACTTC. Its translation: CASSPVGPREEQYF.

This clonotype was recorded once. The CDR3 region is CASSQEVSGGVLETQYF. The DNA of the CDR3 is TGTGCCAGCAGCCAAGAGGTTAGCGGGGGAGTTTTGGAGACCCAGTACTTC. V usage is TRBV3-1 and J usage is TRBJ2-5; 9 bases are a match to TRBD2. This CDR3 comprises 17 residues. With V trimmed by 0 bases and J by 5 bases, 10 bases remained unmatched. Germline CDR1 is LGHDT and CDR2 is YNNKEL (reference sequence).

This sequence joins TRBV27 and TRBJ2-1, with TRBD2 matching 9 bases. The V segment lost 5 bases and the J segment 6 bases; nucleotides outside the gene matches: 8. The CDR3 has 15 amino acids. From germline, CDR1 is MNHEY and CDR2 SMNVEV (reference sequence). CDR3 bases: TGTGCCAGCAGTCCGGCGGGAGGGATTGGCAATGAGCAGTTCTTC. Translating it yields CASSPAGGIGNEQFF.

The V call is TRBV27, the J call TRBJ1-6; unclear D gene. V lost 4 bases and J lost 0, with 7 bases in between. The CDR3 is made up of 15 amino acids. CDR1 and CDR2 from the germline V gene are MNHEY and SMNVEV (reference sequence). CDR3 nucleotide sequence: TGTGCCAGCAGTTCCCAGAGCTCCTATAATTCACCCCTCCACTTT. Amino acids: CASSSQSSYNSPLHF.

This clonotype was counted between two and nine times. This chain joins TRBV28 and TRBJ2-5; D is possibly TRBD1 or TRBD2 (5 bases each). This CDR3 has 15 amino acids. V shed 5 bases and J shed 0 bases, with 13 bases lying between them. CDR1 and CDR2 (germline): MDHEN, SYDVKM. The CDR3 DNA is TGTGCCAGCAGTCTCACCGGGGCCAACCAAGAGACCCAGTACTTC. This sequence encodes CASSLTGANQETQYF.

A word on this clonotype: A much more abundant neighbour one base away suggests this may be a read error. The rearrangement links TRBV20-1 to TRBJ2-7, with D possibly being TRBD2 (5 bases). The germline V and J ends were trimmed by 2 bases and 5 bases, with 7 bases remaining between them. Germline CDR1 and CDR2: DFQATT and SNEGSKA (reference sequence). The CDR3 is made up of 11 amino acids. The CDR3 sequence is CSARLAHEQYF. CDR3 DNA: TGCAGTGCTAGACTAGCCCACGAGCAGTACTTC.

The rearrangement links TRBV9 to TRBJ2-4; perhaps TRBD2 as D (5 bases). This CDR3 contains 12 residues. Deletions cut 1 base from V and 13 bases from J, with 12 bases between. Looked up from germline, CDR1 is SGDLS and CDR2 is YYNGEE. The CDR3, as DNA: TGTGCCAGCAGCGTATCTGATGGGGAGCAGTACTTC. Encoded protein: CASSVSDGEQYF.

In its sample, this clonotype was seen a few times. The chain couples TRBV12-3 or TRBV12-4 to TRBJ1-1; a possible D gene is TRBD1 (6 bases). The CDR3 consists of 13 residues. V was cut by 6 bases and J by 5 bases, with 13 bases left in between. DNA of the CDR3: TGTGCCAGCAGAGTGGCCAGGGGAACTGAAGCTTTCTTT. It encodes CASRVARGTEAFF.

V usage is TRBV27 and J usage is TRBJ2-7; 12 nucleotides align to TRBD2. The length of the CDR3 is 16 residues. The J segment lost 9 bases and the V segment lost 4 bases, leaving 13 bases of the junction unmatched. Germline V lookup: CDR1 MNHEY, CDR2 SMNVEV (reference sequence). The CDR3: CASSSSPSGRASWQYF. The CDR3 nucleotides read TGTGCCAGCAGTTCCTCCCCTAGCGGGAGGGCCTCGTGGCAGTACTTC.

This clonotype was found a few times. A much larger clone lies one base from this, so it may be a read error. The V call is TRBV9, the J call TRBJ2-5, with D perhaps matching TRBD2 (6 bases). Germline CDR1 reads SGDLS; CDR2 reads YYNGEE. The CDR3 loop spans 16 amino acids. V was shortened by 0 bases and J by 11 bases, with 23 bases between the two germline ends. The CDR3 DNA is TGTGCCAGCAGCGTAGGGGACGGGAGAGGGCACAATGAGCAGTACTTC. Translated: CASSVGDGRGHNEQYF.

The chain has TRBV20-1 and TRBJ2-3, with D perhaps matching TRBD1 (5 bases). The CDR3 totals 13 residues. The V gene's germline CDR1 is DFQATT and CDR2 SNEGSKA (reference sequence). V dropped 6 bases and J dropped 2 bases, with 12 bases sitting between them. The CDR3 coding sequence is TGCAGTGCCTTAGGACAAGACACAGATACGCAGTATTTT. Its protein product is CSALGQDTDTQYF.

A word on this clonotype: A much bigger clone sits one base away, suggesting this may be a read error. The rearrangement joins TRBV15 to TRBJ1-2, with no clear D. Germline assignment: CDR1 LNHNV and CDR2 YYDKDF (reference sequence). The CDR3 sequence is 15 residues long. The CDR3 DNA sequence: TGTGCCACCGGCCGTGATGAGGGAATCGCCAATGGCCACACCTTC. Amino acid sequence: CATGRDEGIANGHTF.